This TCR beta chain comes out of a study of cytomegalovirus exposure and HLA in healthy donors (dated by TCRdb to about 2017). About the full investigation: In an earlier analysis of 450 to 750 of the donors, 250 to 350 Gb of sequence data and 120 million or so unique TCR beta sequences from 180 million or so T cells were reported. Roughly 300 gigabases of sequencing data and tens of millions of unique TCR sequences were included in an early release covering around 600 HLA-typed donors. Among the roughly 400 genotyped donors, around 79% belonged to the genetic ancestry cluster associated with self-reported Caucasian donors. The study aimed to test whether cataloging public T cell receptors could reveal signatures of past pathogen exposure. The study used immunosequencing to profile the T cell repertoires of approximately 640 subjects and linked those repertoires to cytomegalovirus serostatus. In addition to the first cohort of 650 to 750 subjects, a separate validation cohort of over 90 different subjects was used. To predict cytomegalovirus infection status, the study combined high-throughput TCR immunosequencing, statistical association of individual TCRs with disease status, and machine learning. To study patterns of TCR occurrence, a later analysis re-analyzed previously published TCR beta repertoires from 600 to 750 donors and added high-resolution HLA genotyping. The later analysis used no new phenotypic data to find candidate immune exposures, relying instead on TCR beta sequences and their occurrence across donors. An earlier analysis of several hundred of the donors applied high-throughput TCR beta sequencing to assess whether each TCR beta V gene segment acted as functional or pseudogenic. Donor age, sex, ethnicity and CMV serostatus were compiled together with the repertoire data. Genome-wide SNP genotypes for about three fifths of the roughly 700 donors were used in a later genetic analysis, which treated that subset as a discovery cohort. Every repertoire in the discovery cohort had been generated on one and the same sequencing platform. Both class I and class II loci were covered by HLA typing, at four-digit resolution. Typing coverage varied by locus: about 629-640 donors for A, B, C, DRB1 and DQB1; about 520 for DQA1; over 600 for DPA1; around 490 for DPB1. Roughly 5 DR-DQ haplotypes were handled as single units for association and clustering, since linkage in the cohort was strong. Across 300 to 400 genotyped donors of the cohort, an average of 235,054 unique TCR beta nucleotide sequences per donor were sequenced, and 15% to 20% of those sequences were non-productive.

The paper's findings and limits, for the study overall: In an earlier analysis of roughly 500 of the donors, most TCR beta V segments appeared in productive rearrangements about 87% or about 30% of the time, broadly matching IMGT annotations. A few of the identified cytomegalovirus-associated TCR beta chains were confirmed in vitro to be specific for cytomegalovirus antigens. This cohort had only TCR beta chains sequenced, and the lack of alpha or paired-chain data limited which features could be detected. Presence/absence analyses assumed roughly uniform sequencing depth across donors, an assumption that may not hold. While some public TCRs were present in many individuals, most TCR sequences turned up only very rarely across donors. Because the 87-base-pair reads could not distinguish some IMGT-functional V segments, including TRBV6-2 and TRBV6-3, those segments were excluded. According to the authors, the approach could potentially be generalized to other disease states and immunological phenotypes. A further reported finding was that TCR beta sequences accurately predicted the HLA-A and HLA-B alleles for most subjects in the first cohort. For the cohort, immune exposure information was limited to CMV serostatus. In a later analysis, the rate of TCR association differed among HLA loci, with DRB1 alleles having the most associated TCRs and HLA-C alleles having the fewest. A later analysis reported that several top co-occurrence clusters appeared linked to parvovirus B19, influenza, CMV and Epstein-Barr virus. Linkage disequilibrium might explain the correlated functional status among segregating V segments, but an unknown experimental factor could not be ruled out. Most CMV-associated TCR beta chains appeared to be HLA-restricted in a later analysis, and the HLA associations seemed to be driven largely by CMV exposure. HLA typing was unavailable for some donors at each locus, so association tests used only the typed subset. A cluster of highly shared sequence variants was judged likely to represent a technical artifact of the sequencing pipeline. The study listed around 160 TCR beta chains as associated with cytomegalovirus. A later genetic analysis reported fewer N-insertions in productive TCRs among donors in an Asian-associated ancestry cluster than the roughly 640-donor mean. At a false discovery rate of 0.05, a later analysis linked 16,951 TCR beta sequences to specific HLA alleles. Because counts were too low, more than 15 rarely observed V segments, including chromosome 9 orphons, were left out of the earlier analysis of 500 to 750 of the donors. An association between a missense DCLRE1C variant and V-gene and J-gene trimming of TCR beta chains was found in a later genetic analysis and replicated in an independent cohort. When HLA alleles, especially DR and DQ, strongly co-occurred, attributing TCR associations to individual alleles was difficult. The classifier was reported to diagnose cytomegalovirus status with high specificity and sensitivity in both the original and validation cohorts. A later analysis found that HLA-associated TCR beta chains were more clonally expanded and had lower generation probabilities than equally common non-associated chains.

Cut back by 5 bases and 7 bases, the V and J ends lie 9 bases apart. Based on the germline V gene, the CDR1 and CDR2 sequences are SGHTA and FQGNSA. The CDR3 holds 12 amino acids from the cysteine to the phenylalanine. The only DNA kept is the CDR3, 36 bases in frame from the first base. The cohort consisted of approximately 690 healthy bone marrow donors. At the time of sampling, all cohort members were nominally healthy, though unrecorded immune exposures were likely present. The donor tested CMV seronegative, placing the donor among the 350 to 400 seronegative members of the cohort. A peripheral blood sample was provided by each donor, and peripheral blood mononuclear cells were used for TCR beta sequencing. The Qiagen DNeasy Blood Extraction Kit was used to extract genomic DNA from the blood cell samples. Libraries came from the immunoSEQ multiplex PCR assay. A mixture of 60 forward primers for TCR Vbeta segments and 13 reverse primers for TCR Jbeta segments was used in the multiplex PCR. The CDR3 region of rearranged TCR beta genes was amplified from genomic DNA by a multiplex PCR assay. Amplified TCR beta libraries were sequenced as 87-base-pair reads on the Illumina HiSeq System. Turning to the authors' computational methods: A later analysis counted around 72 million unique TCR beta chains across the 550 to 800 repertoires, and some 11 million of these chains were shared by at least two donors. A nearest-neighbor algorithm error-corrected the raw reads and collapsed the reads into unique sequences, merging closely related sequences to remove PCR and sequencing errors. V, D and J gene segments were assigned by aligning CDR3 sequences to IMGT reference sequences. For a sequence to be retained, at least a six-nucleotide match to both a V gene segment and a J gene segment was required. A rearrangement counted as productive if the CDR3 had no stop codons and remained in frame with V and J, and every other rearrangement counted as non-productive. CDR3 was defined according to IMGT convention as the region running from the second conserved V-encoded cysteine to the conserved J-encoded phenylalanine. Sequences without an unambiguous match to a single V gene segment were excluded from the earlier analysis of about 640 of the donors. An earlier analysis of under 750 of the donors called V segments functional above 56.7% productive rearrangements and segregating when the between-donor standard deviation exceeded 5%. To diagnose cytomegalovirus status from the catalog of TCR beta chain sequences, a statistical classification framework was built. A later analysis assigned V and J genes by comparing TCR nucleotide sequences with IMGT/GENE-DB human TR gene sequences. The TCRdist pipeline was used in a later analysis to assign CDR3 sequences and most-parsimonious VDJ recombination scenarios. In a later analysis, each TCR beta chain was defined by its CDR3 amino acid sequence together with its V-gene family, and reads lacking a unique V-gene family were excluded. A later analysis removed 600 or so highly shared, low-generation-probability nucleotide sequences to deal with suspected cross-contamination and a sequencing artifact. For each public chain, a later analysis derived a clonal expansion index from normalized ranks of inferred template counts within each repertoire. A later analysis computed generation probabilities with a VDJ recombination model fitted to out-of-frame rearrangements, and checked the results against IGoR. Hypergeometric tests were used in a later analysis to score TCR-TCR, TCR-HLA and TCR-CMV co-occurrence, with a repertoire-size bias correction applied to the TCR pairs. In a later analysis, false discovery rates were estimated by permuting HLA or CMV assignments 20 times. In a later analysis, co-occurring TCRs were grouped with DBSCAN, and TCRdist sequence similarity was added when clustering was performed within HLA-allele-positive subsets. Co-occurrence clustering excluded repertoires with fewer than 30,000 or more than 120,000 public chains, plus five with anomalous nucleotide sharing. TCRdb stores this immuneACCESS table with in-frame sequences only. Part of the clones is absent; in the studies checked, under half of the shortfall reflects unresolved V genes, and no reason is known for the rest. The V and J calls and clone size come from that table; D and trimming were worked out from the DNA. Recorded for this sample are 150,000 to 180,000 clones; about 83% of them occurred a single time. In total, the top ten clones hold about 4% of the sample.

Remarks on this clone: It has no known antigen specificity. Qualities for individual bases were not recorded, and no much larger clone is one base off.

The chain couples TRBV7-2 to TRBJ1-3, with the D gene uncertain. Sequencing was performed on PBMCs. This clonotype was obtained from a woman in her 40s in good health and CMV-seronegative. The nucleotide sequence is TGTGCCAGCAGCCACAGAGACAACACCATATATTTT. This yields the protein CASSHRDNTIYF.